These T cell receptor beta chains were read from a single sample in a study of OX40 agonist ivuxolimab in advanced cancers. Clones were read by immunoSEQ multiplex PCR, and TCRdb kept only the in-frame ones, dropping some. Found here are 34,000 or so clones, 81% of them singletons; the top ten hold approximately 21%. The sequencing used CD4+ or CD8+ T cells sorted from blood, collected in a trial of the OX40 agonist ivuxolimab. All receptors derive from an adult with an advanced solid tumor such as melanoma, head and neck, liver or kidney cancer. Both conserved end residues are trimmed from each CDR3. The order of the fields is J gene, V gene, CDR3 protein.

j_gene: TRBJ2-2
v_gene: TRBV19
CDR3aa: AAVSRAGELF

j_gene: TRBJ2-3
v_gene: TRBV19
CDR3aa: ASRSLLLAGGTDTQY

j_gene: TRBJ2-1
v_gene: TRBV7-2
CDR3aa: ASRSPGLAGGNEQF

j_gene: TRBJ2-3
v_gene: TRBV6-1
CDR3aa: ASRAAGGPSDTQY

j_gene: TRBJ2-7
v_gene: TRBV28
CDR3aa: ASSPYFGRVSSYEQY

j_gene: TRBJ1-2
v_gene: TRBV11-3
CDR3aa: ASSLGKGRNYGYT

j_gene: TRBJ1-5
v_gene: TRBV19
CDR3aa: ASTARAGHSQPQH

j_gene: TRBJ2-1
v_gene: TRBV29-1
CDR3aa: SALQGPSYNEQF

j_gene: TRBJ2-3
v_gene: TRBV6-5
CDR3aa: ASSYSGSADTQY

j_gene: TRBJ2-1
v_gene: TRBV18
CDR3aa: ASSPGTHNEQF

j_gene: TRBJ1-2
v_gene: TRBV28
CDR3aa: ASSRTERAYGYT

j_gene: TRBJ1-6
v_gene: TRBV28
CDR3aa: ATRRGNAWNSPLH

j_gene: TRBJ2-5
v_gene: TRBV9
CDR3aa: ASSVGGLQETQY

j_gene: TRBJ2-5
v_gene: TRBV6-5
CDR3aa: ASSSRLAGGQETQY

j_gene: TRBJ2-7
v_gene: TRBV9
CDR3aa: ASSVVRGHSYEQY

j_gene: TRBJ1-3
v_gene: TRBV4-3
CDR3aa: ASSQEMARGSGNTIY

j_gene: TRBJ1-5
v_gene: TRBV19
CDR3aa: ASRGGTESWQPQH

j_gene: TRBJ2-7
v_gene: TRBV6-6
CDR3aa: ASTPGSVYEQY

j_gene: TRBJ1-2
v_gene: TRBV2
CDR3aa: ASSYSREGGRYGYGYT

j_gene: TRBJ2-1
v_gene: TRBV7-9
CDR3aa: ASSSRDGYNEQF

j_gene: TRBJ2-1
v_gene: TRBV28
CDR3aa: ASSLPGTGLGEQF

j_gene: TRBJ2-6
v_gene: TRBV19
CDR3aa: AGQHSGANVLT

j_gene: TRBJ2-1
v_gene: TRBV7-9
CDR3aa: ASSGPGTSGYSYNEQF

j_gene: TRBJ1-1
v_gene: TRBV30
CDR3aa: AWTAGQFLSREAF

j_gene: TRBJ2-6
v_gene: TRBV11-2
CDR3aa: ASSQLTGSSGANVLT

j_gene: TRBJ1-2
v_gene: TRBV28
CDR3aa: ASKPGGGGGNYGYT

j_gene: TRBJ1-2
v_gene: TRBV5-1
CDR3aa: ASSLANTATTNYGYT

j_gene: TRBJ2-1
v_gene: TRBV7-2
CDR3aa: ASSLIGSGGASYNEQF

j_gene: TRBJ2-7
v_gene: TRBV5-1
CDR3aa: ASSSQGYEQY

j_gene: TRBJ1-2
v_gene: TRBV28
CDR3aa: ASGRGGNYGYT

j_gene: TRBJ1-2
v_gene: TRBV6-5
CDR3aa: ASTRGGGYGYT

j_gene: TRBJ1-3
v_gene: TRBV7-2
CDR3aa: ASSPRTNSGNTIY

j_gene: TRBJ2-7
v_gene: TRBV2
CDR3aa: ASSKDRYEQY

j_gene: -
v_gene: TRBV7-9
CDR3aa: ASSPLPPADYEQY

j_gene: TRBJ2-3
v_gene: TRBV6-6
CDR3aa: ASSKGQGSTDTQY

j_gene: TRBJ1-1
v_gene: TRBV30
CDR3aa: ASDREYTEAF

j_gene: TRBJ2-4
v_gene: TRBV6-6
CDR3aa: ASTSAGGKNIQY

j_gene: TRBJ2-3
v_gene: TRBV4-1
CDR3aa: ASSQTLWEATDTQY

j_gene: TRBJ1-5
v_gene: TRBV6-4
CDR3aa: ASSRDLDPVFPQH

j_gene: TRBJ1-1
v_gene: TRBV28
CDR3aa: ASRPATGMNTEAF

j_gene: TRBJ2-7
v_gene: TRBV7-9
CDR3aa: ASSLELDRGEQY

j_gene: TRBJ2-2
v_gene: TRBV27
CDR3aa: ASSLYGHPDRVETGELF

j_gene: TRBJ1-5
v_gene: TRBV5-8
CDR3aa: ASSLAGGGNQPQH

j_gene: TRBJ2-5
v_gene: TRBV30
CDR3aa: ACLTSGSRKTQY

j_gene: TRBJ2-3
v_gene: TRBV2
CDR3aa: ASRGQTADTQY

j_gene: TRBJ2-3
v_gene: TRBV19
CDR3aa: ASGGLASTSTDTQY

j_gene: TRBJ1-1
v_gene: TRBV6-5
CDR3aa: ASGRGDGAF

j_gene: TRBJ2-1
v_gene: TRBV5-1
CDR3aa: ASSPLAGSHNEQF

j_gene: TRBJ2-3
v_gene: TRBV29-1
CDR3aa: SVGQGIVRDTQY

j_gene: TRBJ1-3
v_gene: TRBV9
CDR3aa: ASSPQGGNTIY

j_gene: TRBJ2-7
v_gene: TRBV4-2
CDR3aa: ASSQALAGLTPSEQY

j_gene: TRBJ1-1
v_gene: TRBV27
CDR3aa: ASNLRAGLTEAF

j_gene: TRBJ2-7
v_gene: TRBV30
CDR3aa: AWSVPKTRADRVFYEQY

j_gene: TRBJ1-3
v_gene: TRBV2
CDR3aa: ASSRDRSSGNTIY

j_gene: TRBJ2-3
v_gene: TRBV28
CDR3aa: ASSASGRAADTQY

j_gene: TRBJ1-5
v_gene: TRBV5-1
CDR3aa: ASSPTQGIGQPQH

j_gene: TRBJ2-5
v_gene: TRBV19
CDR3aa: ASSIQSAETQY

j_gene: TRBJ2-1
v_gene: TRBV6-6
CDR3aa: ASSSGTSGRNEQF

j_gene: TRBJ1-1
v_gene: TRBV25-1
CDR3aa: ASASRASFMNTEAF

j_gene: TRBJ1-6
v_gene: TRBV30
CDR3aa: ALTRQKINSPLH